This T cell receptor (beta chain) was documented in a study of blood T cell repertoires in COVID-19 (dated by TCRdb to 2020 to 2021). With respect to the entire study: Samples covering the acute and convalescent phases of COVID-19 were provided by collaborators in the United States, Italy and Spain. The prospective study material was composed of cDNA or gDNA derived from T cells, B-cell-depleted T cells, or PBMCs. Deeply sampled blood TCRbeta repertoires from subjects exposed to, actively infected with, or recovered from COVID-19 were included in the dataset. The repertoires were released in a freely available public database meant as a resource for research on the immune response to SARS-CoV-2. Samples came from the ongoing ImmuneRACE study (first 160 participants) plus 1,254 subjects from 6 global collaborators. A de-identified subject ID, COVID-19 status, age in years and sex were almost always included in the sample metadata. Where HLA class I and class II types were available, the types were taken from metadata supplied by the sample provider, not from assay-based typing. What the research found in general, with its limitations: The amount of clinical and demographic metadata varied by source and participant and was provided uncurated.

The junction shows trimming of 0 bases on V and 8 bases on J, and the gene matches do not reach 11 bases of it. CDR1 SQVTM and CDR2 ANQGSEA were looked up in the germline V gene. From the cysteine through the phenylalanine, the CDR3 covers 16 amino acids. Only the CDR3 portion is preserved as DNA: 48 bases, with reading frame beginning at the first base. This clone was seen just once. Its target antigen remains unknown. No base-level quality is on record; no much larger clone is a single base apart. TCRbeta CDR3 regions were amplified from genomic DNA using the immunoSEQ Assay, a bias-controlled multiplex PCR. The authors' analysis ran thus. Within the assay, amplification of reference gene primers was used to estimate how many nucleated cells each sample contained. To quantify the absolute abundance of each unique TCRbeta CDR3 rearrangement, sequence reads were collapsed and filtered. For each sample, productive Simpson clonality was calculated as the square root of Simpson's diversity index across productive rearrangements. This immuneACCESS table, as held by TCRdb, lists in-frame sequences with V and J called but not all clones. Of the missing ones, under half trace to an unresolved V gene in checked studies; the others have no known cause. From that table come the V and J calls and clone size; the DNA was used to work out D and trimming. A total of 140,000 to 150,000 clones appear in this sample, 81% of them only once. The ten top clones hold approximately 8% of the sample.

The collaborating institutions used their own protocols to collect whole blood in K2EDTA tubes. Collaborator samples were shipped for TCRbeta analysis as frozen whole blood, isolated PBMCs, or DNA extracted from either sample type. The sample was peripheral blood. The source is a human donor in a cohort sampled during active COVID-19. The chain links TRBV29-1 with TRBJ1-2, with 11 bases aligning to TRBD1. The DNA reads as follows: TGCAGCGTTGAAGATTCCTGGACAGGGGGCTCGGTGGGCTACACCTTC. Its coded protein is CSVEDSWTGGSVGYTF. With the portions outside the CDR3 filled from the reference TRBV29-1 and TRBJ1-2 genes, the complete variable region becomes SAVISQKPSRDICQRGTSLTIQCQVDSQVTMMFWYRQQPGQSLTLIATANQGSEATYESGFVIDKFPISRPNLTFSTLTVSNMSPEDSSIYLCSVEDSWTGGSVGYTFGSGTRLTVV.